This T cell receptor (beta chain) was recorded in a study of T-cell reconstitution after alpha-beta-depleted transplantation in children (TCRdb year 2016). Background for the entire study: Using TCR repertoire profiling, the study followed T-cell immune reconstitution in a quantitative way in children after TCRalphabeta/CD19-depleted allogeneic hematopoietic cell transplantation.

The library was produced with PCR. Sequencing was carried out with an Illumina HiSeq 2500. TCR libraries were prepared with molecular barcoding, using unique molecular identifiers to normalize TCRbeta repertoire quantification. TCRdb reran the public reads through fastp at Q25 and MiXCR, keeping productive beta chains. Rows with a matching CDR3 protein are joined into one entry that keeps the most common DNA and genes. Present in this sample are about 540,000 distinct CDR3 sequences, 15% to 20% of which were seen just once. The top ten clones comprise approximately 3% of the sample. Per the germline V gene, SGHRS is the CDR1 and YFSETQ is the CDR2. From the cysteine through the phenylalanine, the CDR3 covers 15 amino acids. Only CDR3 DNA remains: 45 bases, in frame from the first base. The V end loses 0 bases and the J end loses 9 bases, and a stretch of 13 bases separates them. Details on this clonotype: Its antigen is still unknown. Base qualities are not at hand, and no much larger clone is one base apart.

The receptor's source is a human donor who donated a stem cell graft to a child with acute lymphoblastic leukemia. The V and J segments used are TRBV5-1 and TRBJ1-6, with the D gene too uncertain to name. The sample here was PBMCs from the stem cell graft donor, taken from the stem cell graft. The DNA is TGCGCCAGCAGCTTGGGGCCCGCGGCTGGTTCACCCCTCCACTTT. It translates to CASSLGPAAGSPLHF.